Below, 13 T cell receptor beta chains from the same sample are listed, as sequenced in a study of blood T cell repertoires in COVID-19. The repertoire was sequenced with immunoSEQ multiplex PCR; TCRdb's copy has only in-frame clones and lacks some. This table has some 330,000 clones, approximately 92% appearing once. The material sequenced was PBMCs or T cells enriched from blood (not recorded which). Every receptor here comes from a woman aged 30 to 39 who had recovered from COVID-19.

The rearrangement uses TRBV4-3 and TRBJ2-1, with 7 bases that match TRBD2. With 1 base clipped from V and 9 bases from J, the junction kept 12 bases outside the gene matches. Germline V CDR1 and CDR2: LGHNA, YSLEER. The CDR3 sequence is 16 residues long. This CDR3 is CASSQVGLLASGEQFF. The CDR3, as DNA: TGCGCCAGCAGCCAAGTTGGGCTTTTGGCTAGCGGTGAGCAGTTCTTC.

The rearrangement links TRBV11-3 to TRBJ2-3, with 7 bases aligning to TRBD2. There are 17 residues in the CDR3. Germline CDR1 and CDR2: SGHNT and YENEEA. J gave up 5 bases and V 5 bases, and 16 bases lay outside the gene matches. The chain's CDR3 is CASSPGAGIVARDTQYF. CDR3 DNA sequence: TGTGCCAGCAGCCCTGGAGCGGGAATCGTCGCCCGAGATACGCAGTATTTT.

This clone was detected only once. The rearrangement uses TRBV7-3 and TRBJ2-2; D may be TRBD2 (7 bases). The CDR3 spans 15 residues. V lost 5 bases, J lost 6 bases, and 16 bases lay in between. Germline CDR1 is SGHTA and CDR2 is FQGTGA. DNA of the CDR3: TGTGCCAGCAGCCTAGGGGGGGCCACCCCCGGGGAGCTGTTTTTT. Protein: CASSLGGATPGELFF.

CDR3 sequence: CSVDNPRGNEQFF. CDR3 nucleotides: TGCAGCGTTGACAACCCCAGGGGCAATGAGCAGTTCTTC. The chain uses TRBV29-1 and TRBJ2-1; D possibly corresponds to TRBD1 (6 bases). V was clipped by 3 bases and J by 6 bases, with 12 bases between them. The CDR3 sequence is 13 residues long. Looked up from germline, CDR1 is SQVTM and CDR2 is ANQGSEA.

The chain couples TRBV28 to TRBJ1-2; D gene ambiguous. Germline V gene lookup returns CDR1 MDHEN and CDR2 SYDVKM. The V end lost 7 bases, the J end lost 6 bases, and 12 bases lay between the germline ends. This CDR3 comprises 12 residues. In nucleotides, the CDR3 is TGTGCCAGCACCCAAGGTCGGGATGGCTACACCTTC. Its translation: CASTQGRDGYTF.

This rearrangement joins TRBV19 to TRBJ2-7; D is possibly TRBD2 (6 bases). The V end lost 7 bases, the J end lost 6 bases, and 13 bases lay between the germline ends. The CDR3 extends over 12 amino acids. Germline V CDR1 and CDR2: LNHDA, SQIVND (reference sequence). This CDR3 reads CASKRQEGEQYF. As DNA, the CDR3 is TGTGCCAGTAAGCGGCAGGAGGGCGAGCAGTACTTC.

The CDR3, as DNA: TGTGCCAGCAGGAAGACAGGGGGCGCGTCTTCACCCCTCCACTTT. Residues: CASRKTGGASSPLHF. This chain joins TRBV6-5 and TRBJ1-6; 10 positions match TRBD1. With V trimmed by 6 bases and J by 9 bases, 8 bases remained unmatched. The V gene's germline CDR1 is MNHEY and CDR2 SVGAGI. The CDR3 sequence is 15 residues long.

The chain uses TRBV28 and TRBJ2-7; TRBD1 might be the D (6 bases). CDR1 MDHEN and CDR2 SYDVKM come from the germline V gene. The CDR3 sequence is 15 residues long. The V end was cut by 1 base, the J end by 5 bases, with 15 bases between. DNA of the CDR3: TGTGCCAGCAGTTTATCTCAGGGGCCCCAGAACGAGCAGTACTTC. Translated: CASSLSQGPQNEQYF.

A single count supports this clone. This chain joins TRBV19 and TRBJ2-3, with D tentatively TRBD2 (5 bases). This CDR3 has 16 amino acids. Germline V CDR1 and CDR2: LNHDA, SQIVND (reference sequence). Trimming left V 7 bases short and J 9 bases short, with 26 bases between. The CDR3 region is CASTLEGFSAKRTQYF. The CDR3 DNA sequence: TGTGCCAGTACCCTCGAGGGTTTCAGCGCCAAGCGCACGCAGTATTTT.

The V call is TRBV6-6, the J call TRBJ1-1; tentatively, D is TRBD1 (6 bases). V lost 6 bases to trimming and J lost 1 base, with 18 bases between them. Germline values: CDR1 MNHNY, CDR2 SVGAGI (reference sequence). The CDR3 totals 16 residues. The CDR3, as DNA: TGTGCCAGCAGGAAACAGGGAGGGGAAAAGAACACTGAAGCTTTCTTT. Translated, it gives CASRKQGGEKNTEAFF.

The chain combines TRBV11-2 with TRBJ2-1; TRBD2 matches 8 bases. The CDR3 contains 14 residues. The germline gives CDR1 SGHAT, CDR2 FQNNGV. The trim removed 2 bases at V and 8 bases at J, leaving 5 bases unmatched. The CDR3 loop is CASSLQAGVDEQFF. The CDR3 region has the DNA TGTGCCAGCAGCTTACAAGCGGGAGTCGATGAGCAGTTCTTC.

This chain connects TRBV28 to TRBJ2-5; TRBD2 might be the D (5 bases). The germline V and J ends were trimmed by 6 bases and 7 bases, with 21 bases remaining between them. The CDR3 covers 15 residues. CDR1 and CDR2 from the germline V gene are MDHEN and SYDVKM. The CDR3 coding sequence is TGTGCCAGCAGCACATCTAGCAAAATATGGGGGACCCAGTACTTC. It specifies CASSTSSKIWGTQYF.

The V gene is TRBV18, the J gene TRBJ1-5; no clear D gene. The germline V gene encodes CDR1 KGHSH and CDR2 LQKENI. Trimming removed 3 bases at V and 0 bases at J, with 6 bases between. This CDR3 comprises 14 residues. The CDR3 spells CASSPEGSNQPQHF. CDR3 bases: TGTGCCAGCTCACCGGAGGGTAGCAATCAGCCCCAGCATTTT.